This T cell receptor (beta chain) was captured in a study of cytomegalovirus exposure and HLA in healthy donors. Study-wide results and limits: When presence/absence was analysed, sequencing depth was taken to be roughly uniform across donors. Analysis performed later found approximately 17,000 TCR beta sequences associated with HLA alleles at 0.05 false discovery rate.

CDR1 MNHEY and CDR2 SMNVEV come from the germline V gene (reference sequence). The germline V and J ends were trimmed by 4 bases and 5 bases, with 20 bases remaining between them. This CDR3 comprises 16 residues. Notes on this clone: What it binds is not known.

This PCR relied on a set of 60 Vbeta primers and 13 Jbeta primers. Under the authors' procedure: Later reanalysis found 60 million to 90 million unique TCR beta chains, around 9.9 million of them shared. The protocol was immunoSEQ multiplex PCR, while the TCRdb copy is restricted to in-frame clones and leaves out a portion. D and trimming come from the DNA, and the V and J calls and clone size come from that table. This repertoire includes about 170,000 clones. The donors comprised healthy bone marrow donors. The V call is TRBV27, the J call TRBJ1-2, with D possibly matching TRBD1 (5 bases). Source material: PBMCs. The receptor comes from a woman younger than 30 in good health and CMV-seropositive. The CDR3 DNA is TGTGCCAGCAGTTCGCCCCGGGACTGGGAAGGATATGGCTACACCTTC. Residues: CASSSPRDWEGYGYTF.